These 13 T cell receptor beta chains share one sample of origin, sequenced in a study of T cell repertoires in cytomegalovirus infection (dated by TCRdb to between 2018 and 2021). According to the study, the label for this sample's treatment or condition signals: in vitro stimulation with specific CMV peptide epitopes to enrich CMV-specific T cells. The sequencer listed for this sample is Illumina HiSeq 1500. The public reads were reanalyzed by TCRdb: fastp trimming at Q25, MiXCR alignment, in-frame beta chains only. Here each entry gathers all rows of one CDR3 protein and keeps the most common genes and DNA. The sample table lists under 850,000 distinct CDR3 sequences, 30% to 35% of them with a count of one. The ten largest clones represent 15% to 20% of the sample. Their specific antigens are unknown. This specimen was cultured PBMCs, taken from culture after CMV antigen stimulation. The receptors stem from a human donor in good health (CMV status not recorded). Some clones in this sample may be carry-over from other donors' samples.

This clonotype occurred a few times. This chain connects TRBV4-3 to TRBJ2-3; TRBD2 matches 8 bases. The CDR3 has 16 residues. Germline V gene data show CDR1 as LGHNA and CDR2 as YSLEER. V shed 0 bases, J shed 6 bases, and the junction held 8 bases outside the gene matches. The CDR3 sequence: CASSQEPGTRNDTQYF. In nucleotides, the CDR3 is TGCGCCAGCAGCCAAGAACCCGGGACTAGAAACGATACGCAGTATTTT.

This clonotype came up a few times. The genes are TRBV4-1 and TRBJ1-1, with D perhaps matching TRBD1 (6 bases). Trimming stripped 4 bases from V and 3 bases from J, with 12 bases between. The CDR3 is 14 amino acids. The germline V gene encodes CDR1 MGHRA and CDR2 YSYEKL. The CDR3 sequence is CASSRLGQDTEAFF. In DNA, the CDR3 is TGCGCCAGCAGCCGTCTGGGACAAGACACTGAAGCTTTCTTT.

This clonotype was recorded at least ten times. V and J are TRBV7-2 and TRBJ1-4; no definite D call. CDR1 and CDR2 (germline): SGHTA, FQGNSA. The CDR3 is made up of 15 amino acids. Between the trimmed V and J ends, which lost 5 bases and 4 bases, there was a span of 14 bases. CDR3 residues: CASSDLGQVNEKLFF. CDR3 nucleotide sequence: TGTGCCAGCAGCGATCTGGGTCAGGTTAATGAAAAACTGTTTTTT.

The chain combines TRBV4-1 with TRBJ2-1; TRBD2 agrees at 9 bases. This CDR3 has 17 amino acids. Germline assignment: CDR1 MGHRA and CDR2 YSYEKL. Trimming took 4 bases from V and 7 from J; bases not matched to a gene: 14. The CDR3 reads CASSPRVLLAGNNEQFF. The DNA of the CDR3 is TGCGCCAGCAGCCCAAGAGTGTTGCTAGCGGGAAATAATGAGCAGTTCTTC.

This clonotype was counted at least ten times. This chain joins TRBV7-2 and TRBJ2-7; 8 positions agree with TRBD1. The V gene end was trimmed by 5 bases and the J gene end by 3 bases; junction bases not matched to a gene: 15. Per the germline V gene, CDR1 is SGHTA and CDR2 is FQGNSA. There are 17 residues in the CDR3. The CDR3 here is CASSRNGQGDTIYEQYF. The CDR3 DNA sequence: TGTGCCAGCAGCCGCAATGGACAGGGTGATACTATCTACGAGCAGTACTTC.

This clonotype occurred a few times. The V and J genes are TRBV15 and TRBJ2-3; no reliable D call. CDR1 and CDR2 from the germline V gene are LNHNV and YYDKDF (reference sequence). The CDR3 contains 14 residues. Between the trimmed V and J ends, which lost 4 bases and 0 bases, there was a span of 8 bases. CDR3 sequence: CATSKDRSTDTQYF. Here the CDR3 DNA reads TGTGCCACCAGCAAGGACCGGAGCACAGATACGCAGTATTTT.

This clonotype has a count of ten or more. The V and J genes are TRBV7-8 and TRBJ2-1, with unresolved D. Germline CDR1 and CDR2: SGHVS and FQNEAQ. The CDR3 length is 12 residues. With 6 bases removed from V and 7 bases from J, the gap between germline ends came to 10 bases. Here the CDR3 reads CASSLSWNEQFF. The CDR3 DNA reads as TGTGCCAGCAGTTTAAGTTGGAATGAGCAGTTCTTC.

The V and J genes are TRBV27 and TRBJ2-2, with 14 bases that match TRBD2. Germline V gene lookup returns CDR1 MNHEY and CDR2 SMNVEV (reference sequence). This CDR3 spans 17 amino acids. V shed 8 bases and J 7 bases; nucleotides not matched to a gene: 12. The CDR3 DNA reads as TGTGCCAGCTCCCCTTGGTTGGGACTAGCGGGGGACGGGGAGCTGTTTTTT. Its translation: CASSPWLGLAGDGELFF.

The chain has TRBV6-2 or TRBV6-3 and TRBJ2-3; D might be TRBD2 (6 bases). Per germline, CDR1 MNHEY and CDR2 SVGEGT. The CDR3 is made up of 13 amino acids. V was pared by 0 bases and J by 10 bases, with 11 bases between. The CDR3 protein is CASSYSRLEAQYF. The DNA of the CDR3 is TGTGCCAGCAGTTACTCGCGACTAGAAGCGCAGTATTTT.

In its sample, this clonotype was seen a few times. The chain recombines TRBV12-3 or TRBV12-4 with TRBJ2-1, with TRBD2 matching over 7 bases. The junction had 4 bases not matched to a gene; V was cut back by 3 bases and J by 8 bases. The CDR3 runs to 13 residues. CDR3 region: CASSFAGAHEQFF. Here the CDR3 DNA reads TGTGCCAGCAGTTTTGCGGGAGCCCATGAGCAGTTCTTC.

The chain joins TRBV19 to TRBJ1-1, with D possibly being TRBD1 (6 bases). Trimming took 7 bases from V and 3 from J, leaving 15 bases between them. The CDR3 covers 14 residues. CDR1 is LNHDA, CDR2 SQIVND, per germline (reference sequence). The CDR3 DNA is TGTGCCAGTATGGCGGGGGGCGTCCACACTGAAGCTTTCTTT. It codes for CASMAGGVHTEAFF. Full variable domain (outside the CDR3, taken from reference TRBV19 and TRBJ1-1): DGGITQSPKYLFRKEGQNVTLSCEQNLNHDAMYWYRQDPGQGLRLIYYSQIVNDFQKGDIAEGYSVSREKKESFPLTVTSAQKNPTAFYLCASMAGGVHTEAFFGQGTRLTVV.

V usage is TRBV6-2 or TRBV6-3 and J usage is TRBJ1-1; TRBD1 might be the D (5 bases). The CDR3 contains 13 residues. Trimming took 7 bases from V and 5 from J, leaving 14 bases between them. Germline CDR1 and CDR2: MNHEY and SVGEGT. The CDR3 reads CASNPGPRTEAFF. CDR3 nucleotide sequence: TGTGCCAGCAATCCAGGGCCCCGTACTGAAGCTTTCTTT.

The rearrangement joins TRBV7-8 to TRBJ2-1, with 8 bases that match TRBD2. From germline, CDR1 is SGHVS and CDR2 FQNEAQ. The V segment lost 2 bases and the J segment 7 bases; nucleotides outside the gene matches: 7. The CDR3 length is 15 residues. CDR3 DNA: TGTGCCAGCAGCTTAAGGCTAGCGGGTAGAAATGAGCAGTTCTTC. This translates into CASSLRLAGRNEQFF.